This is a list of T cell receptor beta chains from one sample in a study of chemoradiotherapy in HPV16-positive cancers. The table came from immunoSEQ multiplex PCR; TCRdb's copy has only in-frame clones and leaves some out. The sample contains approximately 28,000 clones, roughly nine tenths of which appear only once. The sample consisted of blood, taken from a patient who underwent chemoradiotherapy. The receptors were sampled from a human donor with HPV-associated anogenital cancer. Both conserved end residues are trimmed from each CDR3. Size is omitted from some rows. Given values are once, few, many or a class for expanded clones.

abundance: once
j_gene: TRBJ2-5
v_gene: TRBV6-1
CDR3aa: ASRPLREPRETQY

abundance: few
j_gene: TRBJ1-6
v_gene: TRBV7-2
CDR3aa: ASSLIGQGSSPLH

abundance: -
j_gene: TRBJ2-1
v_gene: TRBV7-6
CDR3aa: ASSLPELAISPNNEQF

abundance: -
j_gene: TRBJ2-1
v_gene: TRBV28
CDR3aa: ASSLWGASGNNEQF

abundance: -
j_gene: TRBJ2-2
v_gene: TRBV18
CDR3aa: ASSPWASGANTGELF

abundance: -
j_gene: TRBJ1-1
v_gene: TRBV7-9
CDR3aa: ASRSLSGARMNTEAF

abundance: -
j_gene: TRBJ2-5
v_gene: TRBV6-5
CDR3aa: ASSYGGAGGLETQY

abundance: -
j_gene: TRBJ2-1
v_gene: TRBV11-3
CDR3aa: ASSSQRGNNEQF

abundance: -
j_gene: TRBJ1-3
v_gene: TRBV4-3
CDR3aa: ASSQDTDFSGNTIY

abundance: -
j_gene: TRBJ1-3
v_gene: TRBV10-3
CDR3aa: AISPEAPRAGNTIY

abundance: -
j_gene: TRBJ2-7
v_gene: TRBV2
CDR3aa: ASRETGTYEQY

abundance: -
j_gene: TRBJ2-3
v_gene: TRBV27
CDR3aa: ASRRLAGGLDTQY

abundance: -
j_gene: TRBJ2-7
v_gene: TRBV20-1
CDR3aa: SARDQYEQY

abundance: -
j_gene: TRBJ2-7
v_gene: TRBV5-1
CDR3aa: ASSLTGTSYEQY

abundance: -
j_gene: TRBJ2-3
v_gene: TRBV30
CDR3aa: AWSAETSTDTQY

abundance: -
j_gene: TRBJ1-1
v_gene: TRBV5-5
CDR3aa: ASSFRTGPPMNTEAF

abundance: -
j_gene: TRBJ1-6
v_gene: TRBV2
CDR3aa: ASSEDSTGSNSPLH

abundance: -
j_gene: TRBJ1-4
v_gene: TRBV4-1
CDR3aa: ASSQTDRGVRKLF

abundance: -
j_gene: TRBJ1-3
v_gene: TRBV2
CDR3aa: ARGGTARSGNTIY

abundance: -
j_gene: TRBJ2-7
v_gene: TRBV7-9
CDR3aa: ASSLVGGRGTYEQY

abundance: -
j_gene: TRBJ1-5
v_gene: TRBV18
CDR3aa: ASSPHAGQPQH

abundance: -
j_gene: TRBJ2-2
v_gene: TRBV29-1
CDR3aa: SAGTIGELF

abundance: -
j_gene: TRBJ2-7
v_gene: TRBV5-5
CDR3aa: ASSRRIPGQSSYEQY

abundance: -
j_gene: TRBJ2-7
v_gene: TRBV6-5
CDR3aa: ASSYSAGQGSYEQY

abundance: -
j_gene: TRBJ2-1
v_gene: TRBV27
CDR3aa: ASSPWTGYNEQF

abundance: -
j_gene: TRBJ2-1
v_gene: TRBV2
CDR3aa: ASRDNRDNEQF

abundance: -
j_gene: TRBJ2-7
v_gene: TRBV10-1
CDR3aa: ASSEERYSYEQY

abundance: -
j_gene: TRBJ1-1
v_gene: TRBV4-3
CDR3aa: ASSQNFGTAF

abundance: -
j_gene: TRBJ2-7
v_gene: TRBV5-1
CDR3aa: ASRSGDGHLYEQY

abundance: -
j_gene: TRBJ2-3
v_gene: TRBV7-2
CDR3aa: ASSLVGAGSPDTQY

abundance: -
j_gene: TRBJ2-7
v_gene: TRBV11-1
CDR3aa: ASSAGTGPIGYEQY

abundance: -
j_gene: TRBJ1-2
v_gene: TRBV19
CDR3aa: ASRPGTNYGYT

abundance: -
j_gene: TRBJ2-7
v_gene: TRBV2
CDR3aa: ASSPRQSSYEQY

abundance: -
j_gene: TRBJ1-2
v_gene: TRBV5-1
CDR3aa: ASSPIGTTLLRGYT

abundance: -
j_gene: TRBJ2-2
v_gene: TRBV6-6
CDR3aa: ASTPLGQGAGELF

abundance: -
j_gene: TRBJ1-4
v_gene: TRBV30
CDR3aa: AWSSGQGNEKLF